The 15 T cell receptor beta chains reported below all come from one sample, sequenced in a study of radiation and T cells in renal cell carcinoma. Indicated time point: blood 2 weeks post-SBRT. Treatment given: 15 Gy SBRT to primary tumor, nephrectomy 4 weeks later. Profiled with immunoSEQ multiplex PCR; TCRdb holds only in-frame clones, not every one. The table records about 130,000 clones, around 90% of them present only once. Sequenced material: blood, taken from a patient whose treatment included radiotherapy and nephrectomy. The receptors were sampled from a woman aged 70-85 years with renal cell carcinoma.

The chain has TRBV5-4 and TRBJ2-5, with D unclear. This CDR3 region has 15 residues. Trimming left V 2 bases short and J 1 base short, with 12 bases between. CDR1 and CDR2 from the germline V gene are SGHNT and YYREEE (reference sequence). The CDR3 DNA reads TGTGCCAGCAGCTTTTATCTCCCAGCCCAAGAGACCCAGTACTTC. Translated, it gives CASSFYLPAQETQYF.

This chain links TRBV13 with TRBJ1-4, with 7 nucleotides matching TRBD1. The V segment lost 6 bases and the J segment 7 bases; nucleotides outside the gene matches: 11. The CDR3 length is 15 residues. Germline V gene data show CDR1 as PRHDT and CDR2 as FYEKMQ (reference sequence). The CDR3 DNA reads TGTGCCAGCAGTTTCACAGGGGCCCGTGCTGAAAAACTGTTTTTT. Protein product: CASSFTGARAEKLFF.

Of note for this clone: Other DNA sequences in the sample encode the same CDR3. The chain joins TRBV7-2 to TRBJ2-5; no reliable D call. Germline V gene data show CDR1 as SGHTA and CDR2 as FQGNSA. The CDR3 has 12 amino acids. With 1 base removed from V and 5 bases from J, the gap between germline ends came to 5 bases. CDR3 residues: CASSLGPETQYF. The CDR3 DNA follows: TGTGCCAGCAGCTTAGGCCCGGAGACCCAGTACTTC.

This chain joins TRBV5-4 and TRBJ2-3; 9 positions match TRBD2. The CDR3 runs to 16 residues. Per germline, CDR1 SGHNT and CDR2 YYREEE (reference sequence). Trimming cost V 4 bases and J 4 bases; bases outside gene matches: 10. The CDR3 region is CASSPVNAGGADTQYF. Written as DNA, the CDR3 is TGTGCCAGCAGCCCCGTAAATGCGGGGGGGGCAGATACGCAGTATTTT.

This clone occurred a few times. The chain is built from TRBV7-9 and TRBJ1-2; D remains unclear. CDR3 length equals 13 residues. The germline V gene encodes CDR1 SEHNR and CDR2 FQNEAQ (reference sequence). Trimming left V 3 bases short and J 8 bases short, with 13 bases between. CDR3 amino acids: CASSFFPGWGYTF. In DNA form, the CDR3 reads TGTGCCAGCAGCTTTTTCCCGGGATGGGGCTACACCTTC.

The V gene is TRBV19, the J gene TRBJ1-3; 9 nucleotides match TRBD1. Germline CDR1 is LNHDA and CDR2 is SQIVND (reference sequence). V lost 3 bases, J lost 4 bases, and 7 bases stayed unmatched. The CDR3 runs 16 residues. The CDR3, as DNA: TGTGCCAGTAGTATCGAGGACAGGGGATACGGAAACACCATATATTTT. Translating gives CASSIEDRGYGNTIYF.

The chain combines TRBV7-2 with TRBJ2-4, with 8 bases lining up with TRBD1. V lost 5 bases, J lost 3 bases, and 3 bases stayed unmatched. This CDR3 comprises 14 residues. Germline CDR1 reads SGHTA; CDR2 reads FQGNSA. The CDR3 nucleotides read TGTGCCAGCAGCCACAGGGGGAGCAAAAACATTCAGTACTTC. As protein: CASSHRGSKNIQYF.

The chain employs TRBV5-4 and TRBJ2-5; D gene ambiguous. Trimming took off 4 bases at V and 5 bases at J, with 12 bases between the two ends. Germline V gene sequence: CDR1 SGHNT, CDR2 YYREEE (reference sequence). This CDR3 region has 13 residues. CDR3 sequence: CASSPRTAETQYF. The DNA of the CDR3 is TGTGCCAGCAGCCCCCGGACGGCGGAGACCCAGTACTTC. Variable domain in full (rest from reference TRBV5-4 and TRBJ2-5): ETGVTQSPTHLIKTRGQQVTLRCSSQSGHNTVSWYQQALGQGPQFIFQYYREEENGRGNFPPRFSGLQFPNYSSELNVNALELDDSALYLCASSPRTAETQYFGPGTRLLVL.

The count of this clone is one. The chain combines TRBV5-1 with TRBJ2-5, with 8 bases that match TRBD2. The germline V gene has CDR1 SGHRS and CDR2 YFSETQ. CDR3 length: 15 residues. The junction had 3 bases not matched to a gene; V was cut back by 2 bases and J by 0 bases. CDR3 residues: CASSLAGADQETQYF. CDR3 sequence (DNA): TGCGCCAGCAGCTTAGCGGGGGCGGACCAAGAGACCCAGTACTTC.

The CDR3 loop reads CASSLRTASGYNSPLHF. The DNA for the CDR3 is TGCGCCAGCAGCTTGAGGACGGCCTCCGGATATAATTCACCCCTCCACTTT. The rearrangement links TRBV5-1 to TRBJ1-6, with no clear D. CDR1 and CDR2 (germline): SGHRS, YFSETQ. Between the trimmed V and J ends, which lost 1 base and 4 bases, there was a span of 15 bases. This CDR3 is built from 17 residues. Combining the CDR3 with reference TRBV5-1 and TRBJ1-6 gives the whole variable domain KAGVTQTPRYLIKTRGQQVTLSCSPISGHRSVSWYQQTPGQGLQFLFEYFSETQRNKGNFPGRFSGRQFSNSRSEMNVSTLELGDSALYLCASSLRTASGYNSPLHFGNGTRLTVT.

This clone has a handful of counts. V is TRBV7-2 and J is TRBJ1-5; possible D gene TRBD1, 5 bases. The CDR3 consists of 14 residues. Looked up from germline, CDR1 is SGHTA and CDR2 is FQGNSA. Trimming took off 7 bases at V and 4 bases at J, with 14 bases between the two ends. The CDR3 sequence is CASTHGTGNQPQHF. In DNA form, the CDR3 reads TGTGCCAGCACTCACGGGACGGGAAATCAGCCCCAGCATTTT. The whole variable domain, remainder taken from reference TRBV7-2 and TRBJ1-5, is GAGVSQSPSNKVTEKGKDVELRCDPISGHTALYWYRQSLGQGLEFLIYFQGNSAPDKSGLPSDRFSAERTGGSVSTLTIQRTQQEDSAVYLCASTHGTGNQPQHFGDGTRLSIL.

The CDR3 nucleotides read TGTGCCAGCATCTCCCGTGGGACAGGGCTCACTGAAGCTTTCTTT. This translates into CASISRGTGLTEAFF. V gene TRBV28 combines with J gene TRBJ1-1; 9 bases fit TRBD1. V was clipped by 7 bases and J by 4 bases; unmatched bases: 10. Germline V gene sequence: CDR1 MDHEN, CDR2 SYDVKM. The CDR3 runs to 15 residues. Full variable domain (remainder filled in from reference TRBV28 and TRBJ1-1): DVKVTQSSRYLVKRTGEKVFLECVQDMDHENMFWYRQDPGLGLRLIYFSYDVKMKEKGDIPEGYSVSREKKERFSLILESASTNQTSMYLCASISRGTGLTEAFFGQGTRLTVV.

This rearrangement joins TRBV5-1 to TRBJ2-3, with no clear D. The CDR3 consists of 14 residues. The V gene lost 0 bases and the J gene lost 5 bases, with 10 bases spanning the gap. Germline loops: CDR1 SGHRS, CDR2 YFSETQ. Here the CDR3 DNA reads TGCGCCAGCAGCTTGGATTCCAGTGGAGATACGCAGTATTTT. Encoded protein: CASSLDSSGDTQYF.

The chain carries TRBV7-6 and TRBJ2-3; 8 bases line up with TRBD2. Germline values: CDR1 SGHVS, CDR2 FNYEAQ. V shed 1 base and J 0 bases; nucleotides not matched to a gene: 3. CDR3 length: 16 residues. CDR3 bases: TGTGCCAGCAGCTTAGAACAGCGGGGGAGCACAGATACGCAGTATTTT. Its translation is CASSLEQRGSTDTQYF. The complete variable domain, with remaining parts taken from reference TRBV7-6 and TRBJ2-3, reads GAGVSQSPRYKVTKRGQDVALRCDPISGHVSLYWYRQALGQGPEFLTYFNYEAQQDKSGLPNDRFSAERPEGSISTLTIQRTEQRDSAMYRCASSLEQRGSTDTQYFGPGTRLTVL.

The rearrangement joins TRBV5-1 to TRBJ2-7; 8 nucleotides line up with TRBD1. Germline V gene data show CDR1 as SGHRS and CDR2 as YFSETQ. There are 15 residues in the CDR3. V shed 0 bases and J 2 bases; nucleotides not matched to a gene: 4. CDR3 sequence reads: CASSLVRGPPYEQYF. The CDR3 nucleotides read TGCGCCAGCAGCTTGGTCAGGGGGCCTCCCTACGAGCAGTACTTC.